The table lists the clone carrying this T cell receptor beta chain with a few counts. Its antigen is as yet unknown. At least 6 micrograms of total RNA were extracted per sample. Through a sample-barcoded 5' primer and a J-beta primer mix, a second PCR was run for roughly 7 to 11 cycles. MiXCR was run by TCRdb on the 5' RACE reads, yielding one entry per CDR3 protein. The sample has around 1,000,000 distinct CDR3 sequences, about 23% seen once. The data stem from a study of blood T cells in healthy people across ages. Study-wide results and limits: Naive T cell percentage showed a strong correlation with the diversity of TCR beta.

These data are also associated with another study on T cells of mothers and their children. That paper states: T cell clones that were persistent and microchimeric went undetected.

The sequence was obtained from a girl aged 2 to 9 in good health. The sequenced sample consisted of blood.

Here the CDR3 DNA reads TGTGCCAGCAGCTTAGAAAGCGTCAGGGAGACCCAGTACTTC. This translates into CASSLESVRETQYF. J is TRBJ2-5 and V is TRBV7-9; D gene uncertain. V lost 1 base and J 5 bases, leaving 11 bases between the germline ends. CDR3 length: 14 amino acids. CDR1 is SEHNR, CDR2 FQNEAQ, per germline (reference sequence).